Shown below are 26 T cell receptor beta chains from a single sample sequenced in a study of blood T cell repertoires in COVID-19. Only in-frame clones appear in the TCRdb table, and some are missing; sequencing was by immunoSEQ multiplex PCR. In the table there are about 180,000 clones, around 85% of which are singletons. The sequencing input was peripheral blood. The receptors were sampled from a human donor with active or convalescent COVID-19. The donor label of this sample is uncertain.

The chain links TRBV5-6 to TRBJ2-7; possible D gene TRBD2, 5 bases. Trimming shortened V by 2 bases and J by 2 bases, and 14 bases separated the two germline ends. CDR3 length: 15 amino acids. The germline CDR1 and CDR2 sequences are SGHDT and YYEEEE. DNA of the CDR3: TGTGCCAGCAGCTTTTCCGCGCTAGCTCCCTACGAGCAGTACTTC. It specifies CASSFSALAPYEQYF. Full variable domain (outside the CDR3, taken from reference TRBV5-6 and TRBJ2-7): DAGVTQSPTHLIKTRGQQVTLRCSPKSGHDTVSWYQQALGQGPQFIFQYYEEEERQRGNFPDRFSGHQFPNYSSELNVNALLLGDSALYLCASSFSALAPYEQYFGPGTRLTVT.

V is TRBV18 and J is TRBJ2-3, with 9 bases aligning to TRBD1. This CDR3 region has 15 residues. V gave up 3 bases and J gave up 5 bases; unmatched junction bases: 6. Germline loops: CDR1 KGHSH, CDR2 LQKENI. In DNA form, the CDR3 reads TGTGCCAGCTCACCGCAACAGGGGGCGATAGATACGCAGTATTTT. Its translation: CASSPQQGAIDTQYF.

The chain carries TRBV5-6 and TRBJ2-7; 8 nucleotides align to TRBD1. Germline CDR1 SGHDT, CDR2 YYEEEE. This CDR3 has 15 amino acids. The ends lost 0 bases at V and 6 bases at J; junction bases unmatched: 8. CDR3 residues: CASSLVGAGGLEQYF. The CDR3 nucleotides are TGTGCCAGCAGCTTGGTCGGGGCAGGGGGCCTCGAGCAGTACTTC.

V usage is TRBV10-3 and J usage is TRBJ1-5; unclear D gene. Germline loops: CDR1 ENHRY, CDR2 SYGVKD. This CDR3 contains 15 residues. V lost 6 bases and J 0 bases, leaving 12 bases between the germline ends. The CDR3 loop reads CAIRENADSNQPQHF. DNA of the CDR3: TGTGCCATCAGGGAAAATGCGGATAGCAATCAGCCCCAGCATTTT.

J is TRBJ1-6 and V is TRBV7-9, with D possibly matching TRBD1 (5 bases). The V gene lost 6 bases and the J gene lost 10 bases, with 13 bases spanning the gap. Per the germline V gene, CDR1 is SEHNR and CDR2 is FQNEAQ (reference sequence). The CDR3 runs to 13 residues. CDR3 coding DNA: TGTGCCAGCAGTCTAGACAGCAACTCACCCCTCCACTTT. Amino acids: CASSLDSNSPLHF.

J is TRBJ1-2 and V is TRBV7-2; TRBD1 matches at 9 bases. Germline V gene data show CDR1 as SGHTA and CDR2 as FQGNSA. This CDR3 has 13 amino acids. V dropped 5 bases and J dropped 4; count of bases not matched to a gene: 2. The CDR3 reads CASSPGQGYGYTF. The DNA of the CDR3 is TGTGCCAGCAGCCCGGGACAGGGCTATGGCTACACCTTC.

CDR3 region: CASSPRRGRVTGELFF. CDR3 bases: TGTGCCAGCAGCCCTCGGCGGGGTAGGGTCACCGGGGAGCTGTTTTTT. V and J are TRBV7-9 and TRBJ2-2, with D tentatively TRBD2 (6 bases). CDR1 is SEHNR, CDR2 FQNEAQ, per germline (reference sequence). Trimming shortened V by 5 bases and J by 4 bases, and 17 bases separated the two germline ends. The CDR3 sequence is 16 residues long.

The V gene is TRBV7-9, the J gene TRBJ2-5; 11 positions match TRBD2. With V trimmed by 5 bases and J by 3 bases, 8 bases remained unmatched. The CDR3 covers 16 residues. Germline V gene sequence: CDR1 SEHNR, CDR2 FQNEAQ (reference sequence). CDR3 bases: TGTGCCAGCAGCCCAGGACTAGCGGGTCCTGAAGAGACCCAGTACTTC. Translation: CASSPGLAGPEETQYF.

V is TRBV7-9 and J is TRBJ1-4, with D possibly matching TRBD1 (5 bases). Germline-derived CDR1 and CDR2 are SEHNR and FQNEAQ (reference sequence). V was clipped by 4 bases and J by 10 bases, with 19 bases between them. CDR3 length: 15 residues. CDR3 amino acids: CASSWDSQRIGKLFF. The CDR3 DNA sequence: TGTGCCAGCAGCTGGGACTCCCAGCGAATAGGAAAACTGTTTTTT.

The chain carries TRBV11-3 and TRBJ2-7, with 12 bases identical to TRBD2. The CDR3 extends over 14 amino acids. In germline, CDR1 is SGHNT, CDR2 YENEEA. J lost 13 bases, V lost 8 bases, and 15 bases had no gene match. The CDR3 reads CASAQPRLAGDIYF. CDR3 sequence (DNA): TGTGCCAGCGCTCAACCCCGACTAGCGGGAGATATATACTTC.

CDR3 protein: CASSGQGTADTQYF. The CDR3 region has the DNA TGTGCCAGCAGCGGACAGGGGACGGCAGATACGCAGTATTTT. This chain connects TRBV9 to TRBJ2-3, with 8 bases lining up with TRBD1. The CDR3 extends over 14 amino acids. The germline V gene has CDR1 SGDLS and CDR2 YYNGEE. The V and J ends lost 3 bases and 4 bases, in that order; junction bases with no gene match: 4.

The chain recombines TRBV7-2 with TRBJ1-1; the D is unclear. Trimming shortened V by 8 bases and J by 1 base, and 11 bases separated the two germline ends. The CDR3 totals 13 residues. The germline gives CDR1 SGHTA, CDR2 FQGNSA. CDR3 residues: CASQYPGNTEAFF. CDR3 DNA sequence: TGTGCCAGCCAATATCCGGGGAACACTGAAGCTTTCTTT.

The V call is TRBV6-6, the J call TRBJ1-1; D might be TRBD1 (5 bases). Looked up from germline, CDR1 is MNHNY and CDR2 is SVGAGI (reference sequence). Trimming took off 6 bases at V and 3 bases at J, with 11 bases between the two ends. This CDR3 spans 13 amino acids. CDR3 residues: CASREGVHTEAFF. As DNA, the CDR3 is TGTGCCAGCAGGGAAGGGGTGCACACTGAAGCTTTCTTT.

The chain uses TRBV7-2 and TRBJ2-3; 7 nucleotides line up with TRBD2. The V and J ends lost 5 bases and 3 bases, in that order; junction bases with no gene match: 8. Germline V gives CDR1 SGHTA, CDR2 FQGNSA. CDR3 length: 15 residues. DNA of the CDR3: TGTGCCAGCAGCCCCACCGGGACTACTACAGATACGCAGTATTTT. Protein: CASSPTGTTTDTQYF.

This clone was picked up one time. This sequence joins TRBV7-2 and TRBJ2-5; 8 bases fit TRBD1. Germline trimming cut 5 bases from V and 1 base from J; bases unmatched to any gene: 3. This CDR3 spans 14 amino acids. Germline V gene lookup returns CDR1 SGHTA and CDR2 FQGNSA. In nucleotides, the CDR3 is TGTGCCAGCAGCGCGACAGGGGTCCAAGAGACCCAGTACTTC. As protein: CASSATGVQETQYF.

The genes are TRBV9 and TRBJ1-1; a weak D match, TRBD1 (5 bases). CDR1 SGDLS and CDR2 YYNGEE come from the germline V gene. CDR3 length equals 12 residues. V was clipped by 0 bases and J by 11 bases, with 11 bases between them. The CDR3 is CASSVEGRVAFF. In DNA form, the CDR3 reads TGTGCCAGCAGCGTAGAGGGGCGTGTGGCTTTCTTT.

The chain is built from TRBV6-2 or TRBV6-3 and TRBJ2-5, with D possibly matching TRBD2 (6 bases). CDR3 size: 13 residues. Germline CDR1 is MNHEY and CDR2 is SVGEGT. The ends were cut back, 4 bases at V and 1 base at J, with 7 bases in the middle. DNA of the CDR3: TGTGCCAGCAGTTTGACTAGCCAAGAGACCCAGTACTTC. The encoded protein is CASSLTSQETQYF.

In DNA, the CDR3 is TGTGCCTGGAGTAGGGGCGCGGAGGGCTACACCTTC. Its translation is CAWSRGAEGYTF. The genes are TRBV30 and TRBJ1-2, with D tentatively TRBD1 (5 bases). The CDR3 has 12 residues. V lost 2 bases and J 8 bases, leaving 12 bases between the germline ends. Germline V lookup: CDR1 GTSNPN, CDR2 SVGIG (reference sequence).

J is TRBJ2-7 and V is TRBV2; TRBD1 might be the D (5 bases). Germline values: CDR1 SNHLY, CDR2 FYNNEI. This CDR3 has 15 residues. V dropped 0 bases and J dropped 0 bases, with 9 bases sitting between them. Written as DNA, the CDR3 is TGTGCCAGCAGTGAAGCAATGGGGCTCTCCTACGAGCAGTACTTC. It encodes CASSEAMGLSYEQYF. The variable domain in full, completed from reference TRBV2 and TRBJ2-7, reads EPEVTQTPSHQVTQMGQEVILRCVPISNHLYFYWYRQILGQKVEFLVSFYNNEISEKSEIFDDQFSVERPDGSNFTLKIRSTKLEDSAMYFCASSEAMGLSYEQYFGPGTRLTVT.

The gene calls are TRBV28 and TRBJ1-1; tentative D call: TRBD1 (5 bases). Germline V gene lookup returns CDR1 MDHEN and CDR2 SYDVKM. The CDR3 spans 13 residues. Trimming removed 3 bases at V and 4 bases at J, with 9 bases between. This CDR3 is CASSFREVTEAFF. CDR3 nucleotides: TGTGCCAGCAGTTTCAGGGAAGTCACTGAAGCTTTCTTT.

The chain is built from TRBV11-2 and TRBJ1-5; 9 positions agree with TRBD1. The length of the CDR3 is 16 residues. CDR1 and CDR2 (germline): SGHAT, FQNNGV. V shed 5 bases and J 7 bases; nucleotides not matched to a gene: 12. The CDR3 DNA reads as TGTGCCAGCAGCATGTCTACAGGGGGCGCAGGGCAGCCCCAGCATTTT. This encodes CASSMSTGGAGQPQHF.

The chain has TRBV2 and TRBJ1-1, with D perhaps matching TRBD1 (5 bases). Trimming stripped 8 bases from V and 6 bases from J, with 16 bases between. The CDR3 contains 13 residues. Per the germline V gene, CDR1 is SNHLY and CDR2 is FYNNEI. CDR3 protein: CASFMGLGSEAFF. In nucleotides, the CDR3 is TGTGCCAGCTTTATGGGACTTGGGTCTGAAGCTTTCTTT.

This chain uses TRBV7-9 with TRBJ1-6; D is unclear. Germline lookup yields CDR1 SEHNR and CDR2 FQNEAQ (reference sequence). This CDR3 comprises 14 residues. V was pared by 2 bases and J by 8 bases, with 10 bases between. The CDR3 DNA reads TGTGCCAGCAGCTTATCACGGAGGGATTCACCCCTCCACTTT. This codes for CASSLSRRDSPLHF.

In its sample, this clone was seen many times. The rearrangement links TRBV5-4 to TRBJ1-2; the D gene is possibly TRBD1 (5 bases). The germline CDR1 and CDR2 sequences are SGHNT and YYREEE (reference sequence). The CDR3 is made up of 12 amino acids. Deletions cut 0 bases from V and 8 bases from J, with 8 bases between. The CDR3 DNA reads as TGTGCCAGCAGCTTGGGTCAGGGCGGCTACACCTTC. This sequence encodes CASSLGQGGYTF.

The rearrangement links TRBV5-6 to TRBJ2-7, with 9 bases aligning to TRBD2. Germline values: CDR1 SGHDT, CDR2 YYEEEE. Germline trimming cut 0 bases from V and 4 bases from J; bases unmatched to any gene: 11. CDR3 length equals 17 residues. CDR3 region: CASSLALGGGRVYEQYF. The CDR3 region has the DNA TGTGCCAGCAGCTTGGCCCTTGGAGGCGGGAGGGTTTACGAGCAGTACTTC.

The chain uses TRBV7-9 and TRBJ2-7, with 8 bases that match TRBD1. V shed 5 bases and J 3 bases; nucleotides not matched to a gene: 9. The germline V gene encodes CDR1 SEHNR and CDR2 FQNEAQ (reference sequence). This CDR3 region has 15 residues. CDR3: CASSRADRVFYEQYF. For the CDR3, the DNA is TGTGCCAGCAGCCGTGCGGACAGGGTCTTCTACGAGCAGTACTTC. The full variable domain, its missing parts supplied by reference TRBV7-9 and TRBJ2-7, is DTGVSQNPRHKITKRGQNVTFRCDPISEHNRLYWYRQTLGQGPEFLTYFQNEAQLEKSRLLSDRFSAERPKGSFSTLEIQRTEQGDSAMYLCASSRADRVFYEQYFGPGTRLTVT.